The sequence of this T cell receptor (beta chain) was determined in a study of T cells expressing NK-cell markers. Study at large: Source material for TCR beta repertoires consisted of sorted CD3+CD56+NKG2C+, CD3+CD56+NKG2C- and CD3+CD56-NKG2C+ T cells.

TCRdb re-called the 5' RACE reads and catalogs CDR3 proteins one per entry, DNA excluded. This sample carries some 140,000 distinct CDR3 sequences, with around 37% going to the ten biggest clones. The CDR3 spans 13 residues. The clonotype originates from a woman between 45 and 60 years old in good health. V and J are TRBV12-3 or TRBV12-4 and TRBJ2-5; TCRdb names TRBD1, which stays unverified in the absence of DNA. Input material: blood T cells: a sorted CD56 or NKG2C T cell subset, CD4+ or CD8+ T cells, or bulk PBMC T cells (not recorded which). CDR3 protein: CASMMTGWETQYF.